This TCR beta chain was observed in a study of response to subunit inactivated influenza vaccine (dated 2018 in TCRdb). At the level of the whole study: Deep quantitative T cell receptor repertoire profiling was used in the study to track responses to a trivalent subunit inactivated influenza vaccine. What the work shows at the level of the full study, not this receptor alone: The authors suggested that each seasonal influenza vaccination may recruit only a limited number of new T cells.

Based on the germline V gene, the CDR1 and CDR2 sequences are ENHRY and SYGVKD. Trimming leaves V shorter by 10 bases and J shorter by 7 bases, with the junction holding 8 bases beyond the gene matches. Counted from cysteine to phenylalanine, this CDR3 has 12 amino acids. Here the CDR3 DNA is all that survives: 36 bases in frame from base 1. Library construction relied on RT-PCR. The reads were generated on an Illumina HiSeq 2500. TCRdb reworked the public reads: Q25 trimming with fastp, MiXCR clone assembly, productive beta chains retained. CDR3 protein sequences are deduplicated, and each keeps its most common genes and DNA. Present in this sample are 150,000 or so distinct CDR3 sequences, about 10% of which were seen just once. The ten largest clones take up roughly a third of the sample. This clonotype has a count of ten or more. There is no known antigen for this receptor. Per-base qualities were not stored, and no clone one base away is much larger.

Recombination connected TRBV10-3 to TRBJ1-2; TRBD1 agrees with 8 junctional bases. This TCR derives from a man between 45 and 75 years old who received an inactivated influenza vaccine. Donor details come from another sample of the same person, matched by shared clones. Sample: CD8+ T cells sorted from PBMCs, taken about 24 months after vaccination. The nucleotide sequence reads as follows: TGTGCCACCACAGGGGGTCTGCGTGGCTACACCTTC. This encodes CATTGGLRGYTF.